The 5 T cell receptor beta chains below come from one sample, sequenced in a study of CD8+ T cells in alopecia areata. Sequencing used cDNA as its template, made by extracting RNA and reverse transcribing it. Only in-frame clones appear in the TCRdb table, and some are missing; sequencing was by immunoSEQ multiplex PCR. The sample yields 120,000 or so clones, about 46% seen once. The material sequenced was NKG2D-low CD8+ T cells sorted from blood. The receptors were sampled from a human donor with alopecia areata.

The table lists this clone with a count of one. The genes are TRBV29-1 and TRBJ1-1, with D unresolved. The CDR3 extends over 12 amino acids. Germline values: CDR1 SQVTM, CDR2 ANQGSEA. The V end lost 4 bases, the J end lost 6 bases, and 12 bases lay between the germline ends. CDR3 DNA: TGCAGCGTTGTTCAAGGGTCTTCTGAAGCTTTCTTT. Protein sequence: CSVVQGSSEAFF.

This clone was seen a handful of times. The genes are TRBV7-9 and TRBJ2-3, with TRBD2 matching 7 bases. Germline V gives CDR1 SEHNR, CDR2 FQNEAQ (reference sequence). The CDR3 covers 15 residues. V dropped 6 bases and J dropped 1; count of bases not matched to a gene: 7. Here the CDR3 reads CASSDAAGGTDTQYF. DNA for the CDR3: TGTGCCAGCAGTGACGCGGCGGGGGGCACAGATACGCAGTATTTT.

The rearrangement links TRBV4-2 to TRBJ2-1, with D hard to call. V dropped 0 bases and J dropped 8 bases, with 11 bases sitting between them. The V gene's germline CDR1 is LGHNA and CDR2 YNFKEQ. The CDR3 consists of 14 residues. Written as DNA, the CDR3 is TGTGCCAGCAGCCAAGATATATCATTCGATGAGCAGTTCTTC. Amino acids: CASSQDISFDEQFF.

The chain joins TRBV2 to TRBJ2-2, with 9 nucleotides matching TRBD2. The length of the CDR3 is 17 residues. After removal of 7 bases from V and 3 bases from J, the junction contained 12 bases not matched to a gene. Germline CDR1 reads SNHLY; CDR2 reads FYNNEI. The CDR3 bases are TGTGCCAGCAACGGGGGCTTAGCGGGAGCGGACACCGGGGAGCTGTTTTTT. Translated: CASNGGLAGADTGELFF.

The J gene is TRBJ2-7, the V gene TRBV7-9; 9 bases fit TRBD1. This CDR3 comprises 15 residues. J lost 5 bases, V lost 5 bases, and 10 bases had no gene match. Germline lookup yields CDR1 SEHNR and CDR2 FQNEAQ (reference sequence). CDR3 DNA: TGTGCCAGCAGCATCCCGGGACAGGGAGGTAACGAGCAGTACTTC. It yields the protein CASSIPGQGGNEQYF.